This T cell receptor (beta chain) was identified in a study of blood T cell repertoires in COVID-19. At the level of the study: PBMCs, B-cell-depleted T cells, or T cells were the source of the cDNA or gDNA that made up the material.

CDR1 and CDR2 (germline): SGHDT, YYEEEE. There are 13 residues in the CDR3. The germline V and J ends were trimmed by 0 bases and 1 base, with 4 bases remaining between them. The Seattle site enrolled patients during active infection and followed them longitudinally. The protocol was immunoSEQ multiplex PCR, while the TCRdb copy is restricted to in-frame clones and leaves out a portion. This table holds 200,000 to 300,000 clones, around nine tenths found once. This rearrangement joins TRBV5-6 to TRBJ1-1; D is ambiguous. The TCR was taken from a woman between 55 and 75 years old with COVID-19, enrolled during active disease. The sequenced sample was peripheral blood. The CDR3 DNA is TGTGCCAGCAGCTTGGACAGGAACACTGAAGCTTTCTTT. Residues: CASSLDRNTEAFF.